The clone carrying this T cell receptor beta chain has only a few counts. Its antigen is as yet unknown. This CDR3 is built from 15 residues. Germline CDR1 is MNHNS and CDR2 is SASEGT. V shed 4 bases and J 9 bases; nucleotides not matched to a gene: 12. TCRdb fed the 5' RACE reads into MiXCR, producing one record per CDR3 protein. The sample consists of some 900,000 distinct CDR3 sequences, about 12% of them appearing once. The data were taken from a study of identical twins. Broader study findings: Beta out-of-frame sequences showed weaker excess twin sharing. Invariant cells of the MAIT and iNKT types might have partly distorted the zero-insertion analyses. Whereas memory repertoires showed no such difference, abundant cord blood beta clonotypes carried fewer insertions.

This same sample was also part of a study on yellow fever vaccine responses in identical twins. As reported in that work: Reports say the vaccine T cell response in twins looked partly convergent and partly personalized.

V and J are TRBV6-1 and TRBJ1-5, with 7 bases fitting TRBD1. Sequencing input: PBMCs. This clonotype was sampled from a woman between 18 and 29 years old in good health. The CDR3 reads CASSAYRGGEGPQHF. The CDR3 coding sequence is TGTGCCAGCAGTGCCTACAGGGGCGGAGAAGGGCCCCAGCATTTT.